One sample yielded the 10 T cell receptor beta chains listed below, sequenced in a study of T cells after yellow fever vaccination. TCRdb reanalysed the 5' RACE reads using MiXCR and keeps one entry per CDR3 protein. The sample holds about 75,000 distinct CDR3 sequences, around 7% seen once. The sample here was CD8+ T cells sorted from PBMCs, taken approximately 11 days after the first yellow fever vaccination. These TCRs come from a man aged 18 to 29 who received the YFV17D yellow fever vaccine.

This clonotype was seen only a few times. One end of the junction is discordant with germline, which a read error may explain. V gene TRBV11-1 combines with J gene TRBJ1-1; 8 bases line up with TRBD1. Per the germline V gene, CDR1 is SGHAT and CDR2 is FQDESV (reference sequence). The CDR3 is made up of 18 amino acids. The CDR3 region is CASSLLIYRGSGQAEDVF. The CDR3 DNA reads as TGTGCCAGCAGCTTATTGATCTATAGGGGTTCGGGACAGGCGGAGGACGTCTTT.

The chain has TRBV3-1 and TRBJ2-3; D call uncertain. The V gene's germline CDR1 is LGHDT and CDR2 YNNKEL (reference sequence). This CDR3 is 17 amino acids long. Trimming pared 3 bases from V and 3 bases from J, leaving 19 bases between. CDR3 sequence: CASSHVMITESTDTQYF. The CDR3 nucleotides are TGTGCCAGCAGCCACGTTATGATTACAGAGTCAACAGATACGCAGTATTTT.

The chain employs TRBV29-1 and TRBJ2-3; 7 bases match TRBD1. The CDR3 runs to 15 residues. After removal of 4 bases from V and 2 bases from J, the junction contained 9 bases not matched to a gene. Germline CDR1 and CDR2: SQVTM and ANQGSEA. The CDR3: CSVGPTGLVTDTQYF. DNA of the CDR3: TGCAGCGTTGGTCCGACAGGGTTGGTCACAGATACGCAGTATTTT.

This clonotype was recorded at least ten times. The chain recombines TRBV28 with TRBJ1-5; 7 nucleotides match TRBD1. Germline values: CDR1 MDHEN, CDR2 SYDVKM. The length of the CDR3 is 21 residues. Trimming took 4 bases from V and 9 from J; bases not matched to a gene: 30. This CDR3 reads CASSYSDAVAVGTVPEGPQHF. The DNA of the CDR3 is TGTGCCAGCAGTTATTCAGACGCCGTCGCGGTGGGGACAGTCCCGGAGGGGCCCCAGCATTTT.

This clonotype has ten or more counts. V and J are TRBV4-1 and TRBJ1-1; maybe TRBD1 (6 bases). The CDR3 runs 20 residues. The germline V and J ends were trimmed by 0 bases and 3 bases, with 26 bases remaining between them. The germline CDR1 and CDR2 sequences are MGHRA and YSYEKL. The CDR3 protein is CASSQDPTAFGGAGDTEAFF. The CDR3 DNA is TGCGCCAGCAGCCAAGACCCGACAGCCTTCGGGGGCGCAGGTGACACTGAAGCTTTCTTT.

This clonotype showed up just a few times. The chain recombines TRBV11-2 with TRBJ2-7; D remains ambiguous. The CDR3 contains 14 residues. Germline V gene lookup returns CDR1 SGHAT and CDR2 FQNNGV. Trimming pared 1 base from V and 0 bases from J, leaving 7 bases between. The CDR3 DNA follows: TGTGCCAGCAGCTTAGTAGGGCCCTCCTACGAGCAGTACTTC. Translating it yields CASSLVGPSYEQYF.

The chain couples TRBV5-1 to TRBJ2-1; perhaps D is TRBD1 or TRBD2 (5 bases each). Between the trimmed V and J ends, which lost 0 bases and 5 bases, there was a span of 12 bases. Looked up from germline, CDR1 is SGHRS and CDR2 is YFSETQ. The CDR3 sequence is 15 residues long. The CDR3 DNA reads TGCGCCAGCAGCTTGGGCTGGGGGTTGGACAATGAGCAGTTCTTC. Its protein product is CASSLGWGLDNEQFF.

This clonotype has more than one count but fewer than ten. This chain's CDR3 is CASSILSYSNQPQHF. CDR3 DNA: TGTGCCAGTAGTATATTAAGTTATAGCAATCAGCCCCAGCATTTT. The V gene is TRBV19, the J gene TRBJ1-5; D ambiguous. The CDR3 contains 15 residues. Germline V CDR1 and CDR2: LNHDA, SQIVND (reference sequence). Trimming took off 2 bases at V and 0 bases at J, with 8 bases between the two ends.

This clonotype has a count of ten or more. The chain couples TRBV7-2 to TRBJ2-7, with 8 bases that match TRBD2. The CDR3 runs to 14 residues. J was trimmed by 6 bases and V by 2 bases; bases with no gene match: 6. The V gene's germline CDR1 is SGHTA and CDR2 FQGNSA. The CDR3 DNA follows: TGTGCCAGCAGCTTATTAAGCGGGGGAGGCGAGCAGTACGTC. Its translation: CASSLLSGGGEQYV.

About this clonotype: A single base separates this from a much larger clone, so it may be a read error. The V and J genes are TRBV3-1 and TRBJ2-1; 14 bases map to TRBD2. Germline V gives CDR1 LGHDT, CDR2 YNNKEL (reference sequence). The CDR3 has 17 amino acids. CDR3 region: CACSRTGTSGGWDEQFF. As DNA, the CDR3 is TGTGCCTGCAGCCGAACCGGGACTAGCGGGGGTTGGGATGAGCAGTTCTTC.